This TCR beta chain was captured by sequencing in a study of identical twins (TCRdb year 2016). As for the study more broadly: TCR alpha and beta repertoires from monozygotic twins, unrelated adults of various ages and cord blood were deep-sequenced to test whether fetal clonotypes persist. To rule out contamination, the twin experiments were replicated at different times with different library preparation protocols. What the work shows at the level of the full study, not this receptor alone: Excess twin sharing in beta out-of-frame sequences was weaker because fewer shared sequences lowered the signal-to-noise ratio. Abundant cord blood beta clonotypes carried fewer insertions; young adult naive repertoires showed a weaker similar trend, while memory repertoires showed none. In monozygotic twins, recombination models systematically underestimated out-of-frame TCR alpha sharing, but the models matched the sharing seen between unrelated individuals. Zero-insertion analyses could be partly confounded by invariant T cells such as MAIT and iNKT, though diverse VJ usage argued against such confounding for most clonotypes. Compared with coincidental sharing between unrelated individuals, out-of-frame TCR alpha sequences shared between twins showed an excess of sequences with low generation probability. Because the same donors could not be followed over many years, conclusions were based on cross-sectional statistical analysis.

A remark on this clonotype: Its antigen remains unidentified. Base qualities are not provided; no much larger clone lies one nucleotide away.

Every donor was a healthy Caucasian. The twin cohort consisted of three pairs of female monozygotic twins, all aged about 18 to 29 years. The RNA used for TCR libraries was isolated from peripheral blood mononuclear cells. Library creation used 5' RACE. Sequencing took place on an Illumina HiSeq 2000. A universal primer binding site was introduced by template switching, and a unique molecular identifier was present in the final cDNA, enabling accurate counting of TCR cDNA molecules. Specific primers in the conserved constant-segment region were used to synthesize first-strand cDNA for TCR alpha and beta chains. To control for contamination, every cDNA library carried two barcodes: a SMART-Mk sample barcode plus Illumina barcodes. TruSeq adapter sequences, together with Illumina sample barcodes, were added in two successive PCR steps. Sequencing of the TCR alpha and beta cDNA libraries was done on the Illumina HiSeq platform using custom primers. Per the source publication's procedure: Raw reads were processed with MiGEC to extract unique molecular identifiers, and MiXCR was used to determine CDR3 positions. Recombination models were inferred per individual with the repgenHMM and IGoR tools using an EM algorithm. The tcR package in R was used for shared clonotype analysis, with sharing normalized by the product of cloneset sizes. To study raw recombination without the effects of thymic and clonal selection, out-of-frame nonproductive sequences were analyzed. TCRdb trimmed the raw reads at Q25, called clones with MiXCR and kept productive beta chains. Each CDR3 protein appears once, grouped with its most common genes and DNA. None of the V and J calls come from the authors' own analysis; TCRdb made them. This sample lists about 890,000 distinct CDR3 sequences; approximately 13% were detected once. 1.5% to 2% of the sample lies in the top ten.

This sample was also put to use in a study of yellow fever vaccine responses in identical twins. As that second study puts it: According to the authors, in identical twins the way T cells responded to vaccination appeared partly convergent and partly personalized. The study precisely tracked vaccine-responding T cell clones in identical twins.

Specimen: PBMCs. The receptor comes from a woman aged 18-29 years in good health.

The DNA is TGTGCCAGCAGTCGCGACTATAGCGGGGGTGGAGAGACCCAGTACTTC. Its protein is CASSRDYSGGGETQYF. This chain joins TRBV6-1 to TRBJ2-5, with 9 central nucleotides matching TRBD2. The CDR3 starts with the cysteine, ends with the phenylalanine, and has 16 residues. CDR3 DNA is the only sequence kept; it has 48 bases, read in frame from the first base. The germline V gene encodes CDR1 MNHNS and CDR2 SASEGT. Trimmed from V: 5 bases; trimmed from J: 4 bases; junction bases lacking a gene match: 11.